Shown below are 31 T cell receptor beta chains from a single sample sequenced in a study of T-cell memory formation after mild COVID-19. TCRdb re-called the 5' RACE reads with MiXCR, one entry per CDR3 protein. Among roughly 300,000 distinct CDR3 sequences listed, approximately 7.6% were seen once. Sequenced: PBMCs or a T cell subset sorted from them (not recorded which). The source is a man younger than 35 who had mild COVID-19 (a few samples of this study predate the infection). Cell type and time point are not known.

The chain combines TRBV2 with TRBJ1-1; a possible D gene is TRBD1 (5 bases). There are 15 residues in the CDR3. Trimming removed 3 bases from V and 1 base from J, with 12 bases in between. Per germline, CDR1 SNHLY and CDR2 FYNNEI. This CDR3 reads CASSEVGRANTEAFF. DNA of the CDR3: TGTGCCAGCAGTGAGGTGGGCAGGGCGAACACTGAAGCTTTCTTT.

The chain uses TRBV5-1 and TRBJ2-2; D may match TRBD1 or TRBD2 (5 bases each). CDR1 and CDR2 (germline): SGHRS, YFSETQ. The CDR3 is made up of 14 amino acids. The V gene lost 0 bases and the J gene lost 2 bases, with 5 bases spanning the gap. The CDR3 sequence: CASSLGDNTGELFF. CDR3 sequence (DNA): TGCGCCAGCAGCTTGGGGGACAACACCGGGGAGCTGTTTTTT.

This clonotype was counted at least ten times. This chain joins TRBV18 and TRBJ1-5; no clear D. Looked up from germline, CDR1 is KGHSH and CDR2 is LQKENI. V dropped 8 bases and J dropped 0 bases, with 8 bases sitting between them. The CDR3 length is 13 residues. The CDR3 coding sequence is TGTGCCAGCAGTCCGGATAGCAATCAGCCCCAGCATTTT. Residues: CASSPDSNQPQHF.

This clonotype was counted at least ten times. The chain couples TRBV27 to TRBJ2-3, with 10 bases aligning to TRBD2. CDR1 and CDR2 from the germline V gene are MNHEY and SMNVEV (reference sequence). Losses at the gene ends were 0 bases for V and 6 bases for J; bases not matched to a gene: 6. The CDR3 covers 16 residues. CDR3 coding DNA: TGTGCCAGCAGTTTATCGAGCGGGGGGGCAAGGGATACGCAGTATTTT. This encodes CASSLSSGGARDTQYF.

This clonotype was counted between two and nine times. The V and J genes are TRBV12-3 or TRBV12-4 and TRBJ1-5; D gene uncertain. Trimming cost V 6 bases and J 11 bases, with 11 bases left between them. The CDR3 extends over 11 amino acids. DNA of the CDR3: TGTGCCAGCAGGCAAGATGGGGCCCAGCATTTT. This translates into CASRQDGAQHF.

This clonotype was counted a few times. The CDR3 reads CASSQDLMGSGPDTQYF. CDR3 bases: TGTGCCAGCAGCCAAGACTTGATGGGATCGGGTCCAGATACGCAGTATTTT. The V gene is TRBV4-2, the J gene TRBJ2-3; no clear D. Germline loops: CDR1 LGHNA, CDR2 YNFKEQ. The CDR3 sequence is 17 residues long. Between the trimmed V and J ends, which lost 0 bases and 4 bases, there was a span of 17 bases.

This clonotype was picked up many times. The gene calls are TRBV6-5 and TRBJ1-2, with D unclear. The V end lost 2 bases, the J end lost 6 bases, and 10 bases lay between the germline ends. The CDR3 length is 13 residues. The germline V gene encodes CDR1 MNHEY and CDR2 SVGAGI. The CDR3 loop reads CASSYMGLDGYTF. The CDR3 DNA sequence: TGTGCCAGCAGTTACATGGGGTTGGATGGCTACACCTTC.

The chain combines TRBV29-1 with TRBJ2-7; D not certain. The ends were cut back, 2 bases at V and 1 base at J, with 9 bases in the middle. The CDR3 is made up of 13 amino acids. Germline V gene data show CDR1 as SQVTM and CDR2 as ANQGSEA. This CDR3 reads CSVENGRSYEQYF. CDR3 DNA sequence: TGCAGCGTTGAAAATGGAAGGTCCTACGAGCAGTACTTC.

V is TRBV4-3 and J is TRBJ1-1, with D possibly being TRBD1 (6 bases). Germline V gives CDR1 LGHNA, CDR2 YSLEER. Trimming stripped 0 bases from V and 4 bases from J, with 9 bases between. The CDR3 contains 14 residues. The CDR3 loop is CASSQDAGATEAFF. The CDR3 nucleotides read TGCGCCAGCAGCCAAGATGCGGGGGCCACTGAAGCTTTCTTT.

Only a few counts were recorded for this clonotype. The chain carries TRBV24-1 and TRBJ1-3, with D unresolved. In germline, CDR1 is KGHDR, CDR2 SFDVKD. The V and J ends lost 2 bases and 0 bases respectively, with 7 bases between them. The CDR3 length is 15 residues. The CDR3 spells CATSDSRASGNTIYF. The DNA of the CDR3 is TGTGCCACCAGTGATTCTAGAGCCTCTGGAAACACCATATATTTT.

The chain uses TRBV25-1 and TRBJ1-5, with a tentative D call TRBD1 (5 bases). The germline gives CDR1 MGHDK, CDR2 SYGVNS. Between the trimmed V and J ends, which lost 3 bases and 4 bases, there was a span of 7 bases. This CDR3 has 13 residues. Here the CDR3 reads CASSDGGNQPQHF. The CDR3 DNA sequence: TGTGCCAGCAGTGACGGGGGTAATCAGCCCCAGCATTTT.

This clonotype was seen repeatedly, ten times or more. J is TRBJ2-5 and V is TRBV15; D unresolved. Looked up from germline, CDR1 is LNHNV and CDR2 is YYDKDF (reference sequence). The CDR3 runs to 14 residues. Trimming left V 6 bases short and J 1 base short, with 12 bases between. The DNA of the CDR3 is TGTGCCACCAGTGTGGACCTGGTCCAAGAGACCCAGTACTTC. It yields the protein CATSVDLVQETQYF.

This clonotype has more than one count but fewer than ten. The genes are TRBV14 and TRBJ1-2; 8 bases are shared with TRBD1. After removal of 4 bases from V and 7 bases from J, the junction contained 8 bases not matched to a gene. The germline V gene encodes CDR1 SGHDN and CDR2 FVKESK. This CDR3 has 14 residues. The CDR3 DNA is TGTGCCAGCAGCCCCGGTCCAGGGGGCTTTGGCTACACCTTC. Protein product: CASSPGPGGFGYTF.

This clonotype has at least ten counts. The CDR3 DNA reads as TGCGCCAGCAGCTTGGTAGGAGGGACAGGAAACTATGGCTACACCTTC. Amino acids: CASSLVGGTGNYGYTF. The chain couples TRBV5-1 to TRBJ1-2, with TRBD1 identical over 8 bases. CDR3 length: 16 amino acids. V was clipped by 0 bases and J by 2 bases; unmatched bases: 6. The germline V gene has CDR1 SGHRS and CDR2 YFSETQ.

The chain has TRBV12-3 or TRBV12-4 and TRBJ1-1, with D hard to call. V lost 3 bases to trimming and J lost 7 bases, with 9 bases between them. The CDR3 contains 12 residues. The CDR3 DNA reads as TGTGCCAGCAGTTTGTCCGGCTATGAAGCTTTCTTT. It encodes CASSLSGYEAFF.

The table lists this clonotype with many counts. This rearrangement joins TRBV4-1 to TRBJ2-1; 8 bases line up with TRBD2. Looked up from germline, CDR1 is MGHRA and CDR2 is YSYEKL. There are 16 residues in the CDR3. V was clipped by 5 bases and J by 7 bases; unmatched bases: 13. The CDR3: CASSNGGALPGNEQFF. CDR3 nucleotides: TGCGCCAGCAGCAACGGGGGGGCCTTACCTGGGAATGAGCAGTTCTTC.

This chain links TRBV6-1 with TRBJ1-6; 7 bases are a match to TRBD1. The V and J ends lost 7 bases and 8 bases, in that order; junction bases with no gene match: 14. From germline, CDR1 is MNHNS and CDR2 SASEGT. This CDR3 comprises 16 residues. CDR3 region: CASTNYRDSRDSPLHF. For the CDR3, the DNA is TGTGCCAGCACTAACTACCGGGACAGCCGGGATTCACCCCTCCACTTT.

This clonotype has a handful of counts. This rearrangement joins TRBV12-3 or TRBV12-4 to TRBJ1-1; possibly TRBD1 for D (6 bases). Trimming cost V 5 bases and J 4 bases, with 17 bases left between them. This CDR3 is 15 amino acids long. CDR3 bases: TGTGCCAGCAGTGCCGGGACATCTCCTGGCACTGAAGCTTTCTTT. Translation gives CASSAGTSPGTEAFF.

This clonotype was seen repeatedly, ten times or more. The chain recombines TRBV7-2 with TRBJ2-5, with TRBD2 identical over 9 bases. The germline CDR1 and CDR2 sequences are SGHTA and FQGNSA. The CDR3 spans 15 residues. V was pared by 1 base and J by 9 bases, with 9 bases of the junction left unmatched. In DNA form, the CDR3 reads TGTGCCAGCAGCTTAGGAGCGGGGGGTGAATGGCCCCAGTACTTC. Translation: CASSLGAGGEWPQYF.

This clonotype was seen a handful of times. J is TRBJ1-5 and V is TRBV20-1; TRBD1 agrees at 12 bases. Trimming took 4 bases from V and 2 from J; bases not matched to a gene: 12. Germline CDR1 DFQATT, CDR2 SNEGSKA (reference sequence). This CDR3 is built from 18 residues. The CDR3 region is CSATIAGTGGSGNQPQHF. CDR3 sequence (DNA): TGCAGTGCTACCATAGCCGGGACAGGGGGCTCGGGCAATCAGCCCCAGCATTTT.

This sequence joins TRBV20-1 and TRBJ2-3; 10 nucleotides match TRBD1. The CDR3 loop spans 15 amino acids. The V segment lost 6 bases and the J segment 1 base; nucleotides outside the gene matches: 7. Germline lookup yields CDR1 DFQATT and CDR2 SNEGSKA (reference sequence). This CDR3 is CSARQGARGTDTQYF. In DNA, the CDR3 is TGCAGTGCCCGACAGGGGGCGAGGGGCACAGATACGCAGTATTTT.

This clonotype has only a few counts. V usage is TRBV10-3 and J usage is TRBJ2-1, with D tentatively TRBD1 (6 bases). Germline CDR1 ENHRY, CDR2 SYGVKD. Trimming removed 6 bases from V and 7 bases from J, with 19 bases in between. The CDR3 runs 15 residues. The CDR3 coding sequence is TGTGCCATCAGAGATACCCATGGCAGGGGTAATGAGCAGTTCTTC. The encoded protein is CAIRDTHGRGNEQFF.

The CDR3 sequence is CASSQRLRETQYF. CDR3 DNA sequence: TGCGCCAGCAGCCAACGTCTCCGGGAGACCCAGTACTTC. The chain recombines TRBV4-3 with TRBJ2-5; unclear D gene. This CDR3 is built from 13 residues. Germline V gives CDR1 LGHNA, CDR2 YSLEER. The ends were cut back, 2 bases at V and 5 bases at J, with 9 bases in the middle.

In this sample, this clonotype turned up a few times. The gene calls are TRBV3-1 and TRBJ2-1, with D perhaps TRBD2 (6 bases). There are 14 residues in the CDR3. V was pared by 4 bases and J by 8 bases, with 15 bases between. CDR1 is LGHDT and CDR2 is YNNKEL in the germline V gene (reference sequence). CDR3 residues: CASSPGPGGHEQFF. For the CDR3, the DNA is TGTGCCAGCAGCCCGGGCCCCGGGGGACATGAGCAGTTCTTC.

This sequence joins TRBV20-1 and TRBJ2-6, with D perhaps matching TRBD1 or TRBD2 (5 bases each). CDR3 length: 13 residues. The germline V gene has CDR1 DFQATT and CDR2 SNEGSKA (reference sequence). V dropped 6 bases and J dropped 2 bases, with 8 bases sitting between them. The CDR3 DNA follows: TGCAGTGCCAGGGAGCCTGGGGCCAACGTCCTGACTTTC. Translating gives CSAREPGANVLTF.

The genes are TRBV5-5 and TRBJ2-3; maybe TRBD2 (7 bases). V lost 4 bases and J 3 bases, leaving 15 bases between the germline ends. Per germline, CDR1 SGHKS and CDR2 YYEKEE (reference sequence). This CDR3 has 15 residues. CDR3 amino acids: CASSRGGALTDTQYF. CDR3 sequence (DNA): TGTGCCAGCAGCCGAGGGGGGGCTCTGACAGATACGCAGTATTTT.

V is TRBV9 and J is TRBJ1-2; D remains unclear. CDR3 size: 11 residues. V shed 2 bases and J shed 14 bases, with 13 bases lying between them. Germline V gene data show CDR1 as SGDLS and CDR2 as YYNGEE. Here the CDR3 reads CASSVLSAPTF. The CDR3, as DNA: TGTGCCAGCAGCGTCTTGTCAGCACCGACCTTC.

CDR3 in DNA: TGCGCCAGCAGCCAAGGGGTTCTAGGACTGGCGGATTCTCCAGATACGCAGTATTTT. As protein: CASSQGVLGLADSPDTQYF. The chain combines TRBV4-3 with TRBJ2-3; tentatively, D is TRBD2 (5 bases). The germline V gene encodes CDR1 LGHNA and CDR2 YSLEER. The CDR3 covers 19 residues. V shed 1 base and J shed 4 bases, with 24 bases lying between them.

This clonotype has at least ten counts. The chain recombines TRBV4-3 with TRBJ2-5; 9 positions agree with TRBD1. This CDR3 has 15 residues. Per the germline V gene, CDR1 is LGHNA and CDR2 is YSLEER. V lost 4 bases and J lost 4; bases outside the gene matches: 7. The CDR3 sequence is CASSLEPGQGETQYF. CDR3 sequence (DNA): TGCGCCAGCAGCCTTGAACCGGGACAGGGAGAGACCCAGTACTTC.

This clonotype was observed a handful of times. The chain is built from TRBV7-9 and TRBJ2-3; perhaps TRBD1 as D (5 bases). Germline V gene sequence: CDR1 SEHNR, CDR2 FQNEAQ (reference sequence). Deletions cut 5 bases from V and 6 bases from J, with 9 bases between. This CDR3 has 12 amino acids. The DNA for the CDR3 is TGTGCCAGCAGCCCGAGACAGGATACGCAGTATTTT. Its protein is CASSPRQDTQYF.

The gene calls are TRBV7-9 and TRBJ2-7; D is possibly TRBD1 or TRBD2 (5 bases each). The CDR3 contains 15 residues. Germline CDR1 reads SEHNR; CDR2 reads FQNEAQ (reference sequence). Trimming removed 1 base at V and 5 bases at J, with 15 bases between. CDR3 bases: TGTGCCAGCAGCTTAGTGCTGGGGGACCTCAACGAGCAGTACTTC. Translated, it gives CASSLVLGDLNEQYF.